A single sample is the source of the 10 T cell receptor beta chains below, sequenced in a study of cytomegalovirus exposure and HLA in healthy donors. Sequencing was performed with immunoSEQ multiplex PCR; in TCRdb, only in-frame clones are kept and a portion is missing. The table lists about 160,000 clones, roughly nine tenths of them singletons. The sequenced sample consisted of PBMCs. These receptors all stem from a woman between 25 and 40 years old in good health and CMV-seronegative.

The J gene is TRBJ2-2, the V gene TRBV7-2; no reliable D call. The ends were cut back, 0 bases at V and 7 bases at J, with 12 bases in the middle. CDR1 and CDR2 (germline): SGHTA, FQGNSA. CDR3 size: 15 residues. Here the CDR3 reads CASSLAAAIGGELFF. The CDR3 DNA reads TGTGCCAGCAGCTTAGCGGCGGCCATAGGCGGGGAGCTGTTTTTT.

The chain combines TRBV7-2 with TRBJ2-5; the D call may be TRBD1 or TRBD2 (5 bases each). The CDR3 consists of 16 residues. Per the germline V gene, CDR1 is SGHTA and CDR2 is FQGNSA. V lost 5 bases and J lost 2, with 18 bases in between. CDR3 bases: TGTGCCAGCAGCCGAATGCGGGCAGGGAGTCAAGAGACCCAGTACTTC. Translation gives CASSRMRAGSQETQYF.

J is TRBJ2-3 and V is TRBV27; 9 positions agree with TRBD2. The CDR3 runs to 14 residues. V lost 11 bases, J lost 4 bases, and 10 bases stayed unmatched. CDR1 is MNHEY, CDR2 SMNVEV, per germline (reference sequence). This CDR3 is CASGGRAAADTQYF. The CDR3 DNA sequence: TGTGCCTCTGGCGGGAGGGCCGCCGCAGATACGCAGTATTTT.

The rearrangement uses TRBV6-1 and TRBJ2-5; D remains ambiguous. Germline lookup yields CDR1 MNHNS and CDR2 SASEGT. Trimming removed 1 base from V and 5 bases from J, with 5 bases in between. The CDR3 is 12 amino acids. CDR3 nucleotides: TGTGCCAGCAGTGAAGGTGGGGAGACCCAGTACTTC. Its translation: CASSEGGETQYF.

The CDR3 loop reads CASRAIGGTSGYTF. The CDR3 coding sequence is TGTGCCAGCAGAGCTATTGGGGGCACGTCGGGCTACACCTTC. The chain uses TRBV2 and TRBJ1-2, with TRBD1 as a possible D gene (6 bases). The CDR3 sequence is 14 residues long. CDR1 is SNHLY, CDR2 FYNNEI, per germline. V lost 6 bases and J 8 bases, leaving 19 bases between the germline ends.

This chain uses TRBV7-2 with TRBJ2-3; 8 bases are a match to TRBD2. The J segment lost 2 bases and the V segment lost 5 bases, leaving 6 bases of the junction unmatched. Germline-derived CDR1 and CDR2 are SGHTA and FQGNSA. The CDR3 sequence is 15 residues long. In DNA, the CDR3 is TGTGCCAGCAGCCCGGGGGGGCCCCACACAGATACGCAGTATTTT. Its translation: CASSPGGPHTDTQYF.

Only one count was recorded for this clone. This chain joins TRBV2 and TRBJ1-5; D ambiguous. Deletions cut 2 bases from V and 5 bases from J, with 10 bases between. The CDR3 consists of 14 residues. Germline V CDR1 and CDR2: SNHLY, FYNNEI. Written as DNA, the CDR3 is TGTGCCAGCAGTGAAAAGTCTCTGGATCAGCCCCAGCATTTT. It is translated as CASSEKSLDQPQHF. Drawing the rest from reference TRBV2 and TRBJ1-5, the complete variable domain is EPEVTQTPSHQVTQMGQEVILRCVPISNHLYFYWYRQILGQKVEFLVSFYNNEISEKSEIFDDQFSVERPDGSNFTLKIRSTKLEDSAMYFCASSEKSLDQPQHFGDGTRLSIL.

The V gene is TRBV4-2, the J gene TRBJ2-1, with TRBD2 matching 7 bases. This CDR3 region has 18 residues. Per germline, CDR1 LGHNA and CDR2 YNFKEQ. V gave up 1 base and J gave up 0 bases; unmatched junction bases: 9. DNA of the CDR3: TGTGCCAGCAGCCAAGGGGCCGGCGGGAGAAACTCCTACAATGAGCAGTTCTTC. It yields the protein CASSQGAGGRNSYNEQFF.

J is TRBJ1-3 and V is TRBV10-3; 9 bases are shared with TRBD1. V gave up 6 bases and J gave up 2 bases; unmatched junction bases: 5. The germline V gene has CDR1 ENHRY and CDR2 SYGVKD. This CDR3 spans 15 amino acids. CDR3 sequence: CAIRGTGTAGNTIYF. For the CDR3, the DNA is TGTGCCATCAGGGGGACAGGGACAGCTGGAAACACCATATATTTT.

The chain combines TRBV28 with TRBJ2-7; 8 nucleotides align to TRBD2. Trimming removed 10 bases from V and 2 bases from J; junction bases left unmatched: 10. The CDR3 is 14 amino acids. CDR1 and CDR2 from the germline V gene are MDHEN and SYDVKM. The CDR3 loop reads CATLKSGGPYEQYF. The CDR3 coding sequence is TGTGCCACCCTCAAGTCGGGGGGGCCCTACGAGCAGTACTTC.